This T cell receptor beta chain was identified in a study of T cell changes during pregnancy in multiple sclerosis. Profiled with immunoSEQ multiplex PCR; TCRdb holds only in-frame clones, not every one. The sample holds around 59,000 clones, about 94% seen once. In germline, CDR1 is SGHRS, CDR2 YFSETQ. Deletions cut 0 bases from V and 4 bases from J, with 19 bases between. The CDR3 sequence is 17 residues long. This clone was observed a few times. The gene calls are TRBV5-1 and TRBJ1-1; tentatively, D is TRBD1 (5 bases). The origin of this receptor is a female donor in good health, enrolled as a control in a pregnancy study. The sequences come from peripheral blood, collected in the third trimester of pregnancy. The CDR3 sequence is CASSLVGGTRSGTEAFF. The CDR3 nucleotides read TGCGCCAGCAGCTTGGTTGGGGGGACCAGGAGTGGCACTGAAGCTTTCTTT.